This T cell receptor (beta chain) is drawn from a study of blood T cell repertoires in COVID-19. Generated by immunoSEQ multiplex PCR, the TCRdb table keeps only in-frame clones and is missing some. The table records roughly 250,000 clones, approximately 80% of them present only once. Germline V lookup: CDR1 MGHRA, CDR2 YSYEKL. V was pared by 6 bases and J by 4 bases, with 12 bases between. This CDR3 spans 13 amino acids. The receptor was derived from a woman aged 40 to 49 with active or convalescent COVID-19. The sequenced sample consisted of peripheral blood. This chain links TRBV4-1 with TRBJ1-1; D is ambiguous. The CDR3: CASSSTPGTEAFF. The CDR3 DNA reads as TGCGCCAGCAGTTCTACCCCGGGCACTGAAGCTTTCTTT.